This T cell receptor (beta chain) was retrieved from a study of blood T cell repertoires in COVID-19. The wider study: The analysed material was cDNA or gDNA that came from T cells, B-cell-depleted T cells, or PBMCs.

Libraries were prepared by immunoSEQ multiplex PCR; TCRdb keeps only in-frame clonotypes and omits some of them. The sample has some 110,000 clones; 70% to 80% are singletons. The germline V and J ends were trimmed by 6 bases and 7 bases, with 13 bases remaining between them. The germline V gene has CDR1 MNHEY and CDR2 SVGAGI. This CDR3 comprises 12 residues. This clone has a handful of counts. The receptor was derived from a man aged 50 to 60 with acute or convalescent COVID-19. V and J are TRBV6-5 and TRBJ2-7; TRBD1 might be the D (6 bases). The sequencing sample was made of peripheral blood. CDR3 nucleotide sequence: TGTGCCAGCAGCAGAACAGGGTGGGAGCAGTACTTC. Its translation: CASSRTGWEQYF.